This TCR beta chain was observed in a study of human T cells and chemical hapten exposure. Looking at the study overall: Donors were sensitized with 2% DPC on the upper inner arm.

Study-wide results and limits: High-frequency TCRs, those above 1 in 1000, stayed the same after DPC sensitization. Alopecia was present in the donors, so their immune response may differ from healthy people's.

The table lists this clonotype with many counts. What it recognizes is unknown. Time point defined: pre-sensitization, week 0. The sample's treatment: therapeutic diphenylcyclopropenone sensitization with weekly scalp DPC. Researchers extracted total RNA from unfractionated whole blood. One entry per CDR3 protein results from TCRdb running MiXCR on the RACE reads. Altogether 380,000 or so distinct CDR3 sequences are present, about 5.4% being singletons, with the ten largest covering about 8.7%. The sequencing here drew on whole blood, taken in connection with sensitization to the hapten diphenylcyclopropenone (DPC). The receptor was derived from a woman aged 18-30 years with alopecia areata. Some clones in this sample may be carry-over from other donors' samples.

CDR3 in DNA: TGCAGCGCCATGGACAGGGGGGGAGAGACCCAGTACTTC. It yields the protein CSAMDRGGETQYF. The chain recombines TRBV29-1 with TRBJ2-5, with 10 bases lining up with TRBD1. J was trimmed by 4 bases and V by 7 bases; bases with no gene match: 6. The CDR3 consists of 13 residues. Per germline, CDR1 SQVTM and CDR2 ANQGSEA.